The 9 T cell receptor beta chains presented below share a single source sample, sequenced in a study of blood T cell repertoires in COVID-19. The data were produced by immunoSEQ multiplex PCR, yet TCRdb's version contains in-frame clones alone and is incomplete. The sample shows more than 250,000 clones, approximately 86% of them seen only once. The sample consisted of peripheral blood. The receptors stem from a woman in her twenties or thirties who had recovered from COVID-19.

CDR3 in amino acids: CASSYPRQGSSGANVLTF. CDR3 coding DNA: TGTGCCAGTAGCTACCCCCGACAGGGCAGCTCTGGGGCCAACGTCCTGACTTTC. This chain links TRBV19 with TRBJ2-6; 7 bases align to TRBD1. The CDR3 totals 18 residues. J gave up 0 bases and V 6 bases, and 11 bases lay outside the gene matches. Germline assignment: CDR1 LNHDA and CDR2 SQIVND (reference sequence).

This clone has just one count. The rearrangement joins TRBV5-4 to TRBJ1-6; the D gene is possibly TRBD1 (5 bases). From germline, CDR1 is SGHNT and CDR2 YYREEE (reference sequence). This CDR3 contains 16 residues. V was shortened by 0 bases and J by 7 bases, with 14 bases between the two germline ends. Here the CDR3 reads CASSLAKQGVNSPLHF. CDR3 bases: TGTGCCAGCAGCTTGGCCAAGCAGGGTGTCAATTCACCCCTCCACTTT. Supplemented by reference TRBV5-4 and TRBJ1-6, the full variable domain reads ETGVTQSPTHLIKTRGQQVTLRCSSQSGHNTVSWYQQALGQGPQFIFQYYREEENGRGNFPPRFSGLQFPNYSSELNVNALELDDSALYLCASSLAKQGVNSPLHFGNGTRLTVT.

V usage is TRBV7-8 and J usage is TRBJ1-2; no definite D call. The V gene lost 4 bases and the J gene lost 8 bases, with 14 bases spanning the gap. Germline CDR1 reads SGHVS; CDR2 reads FQNEAQ. This CDR3 is 13 amino acids long. The CDR3 region has the DNA TGTGCCAGCAGCTCGACGGGGAGAAGGGGCTACACCTTC. Protein product: CASSSTGRRGYTF.

The chain has TRBV9 and TRBJ2-3, with D tentatively TRBD2 (6 bases). V was pared by 0 bases and J by 4 bases, with 15 bases between. From germline, CDR1 is SGDLS and CDR2 YYNGEE. This CDR3 comprises 16 residues. CDR3 sequence reads: CASSVASGGIADTQYF. In DNA form, the CDR3 reads TGTGCCAGCAGCGTAGCTTCCGGAGGGATCGCAGATACGCAGTATTTT.

This chain uses TRBV7-2 with TRBJ2-7, with 7 positions matching TRBD2. There are 14 residues in the CDR3. V shed 1 base, J shed 4 bases, and the junction held 4 bases outside the gene matches. Germline CDR1 reads SGHTA; CDR2 reads FQGNSA. This CDR3 is CASSLGGSLYEQYF. Written as DNA, the CDR3 is TGTGCCAGCAGCTTAGGCGGGAGCTTATACGAGCAGTACTTC. The full variable domain, rest sourced from reference TRBV7-2 and TRBJ2-7, is GAGVSQSPSNKVTEKGKDVELRCDPISGHTALYWYRQSLGQGLEFLIYFQGNSAPDKSGLPSDRFSAERTGGSVSTLTIQRTQQEDSAVYLCASSLGGSLYEQYFGPGTRLTVT.

In its sample, this clone was seen once. The rearrangement links TRBV19 to TRBJ2-7; 8 positions agree with TRBD1. With V trimmed by 1 base and J by 3 bases, 5 bases remained unmatched. CDR3 length: 15 residues. Germline CDR1 LNHDA, CDR2 SQIVND (reference sequence). CDR3 in DNA: TGTGCCAGTAGTATAGGGACAGGGATCGACTACGAGCAGTACTTC. Translated: CASSIGTGIDYEQYF.

This chain connects TRBV19 to TRBJ2-5, with 10 bases that match TRBD2. CDR3 length: 14 amino acids. Germline V lookup: CDR1 LNHDA, CDR2 SQIVND (reference sequence). J was trimmed by 5 bases and V by 6 bases; bases with no gene match: 6. The CDR3 loop is CASRTGLADETQYF. The CDR3, as DNA: TGTGCCAGTAGGACCGGACTAGCGGACGAGACCCAGTACTTC.

There are a few counts of this clone. The chain joins TRBV10-3 to TRBJ1-1; D perhaps matches TRBD1 (5 bases). Germline V CDR1 and CDR2: ENHRY, SYGVKD. This CDR3 has 16 amino acids. With 0 bases removed from V and 2 bases from J, the gap between germline ends came to 13 bases. The chain's CDR3 is CAISESGRGVNTEAFF. The DNA of the CDR3 is TGTGCCATCAGTGAGTCAGGACGGGGGGTAAACACTGAAGCTTTCTTT.

In the case of this clone: One end of the junction does not line up with germline, which may come from a read error. V and J are TRBV12-3 or TRBV12-4 and TRBJ2-1; D is possibly TRBD2 (6 bases). The CDR3 spans 12 residues. The CDR3 spells CASSLAARGKVF. The CDR3 region has the DNA TGTGCCAGCAGTTTAGCGGCCCGGGGGAAGGTCTTC.